Each of the 23 T cell receptor beta chains below was sequenced from the same sample in a study of blood T cell repertoires in COVID-19. Clones were sequenced by immunoSEQ multiplex PCR, and TCRdb holds only the in-frame ones, with some missing. The sample holds under 250,000 clones; approximately 84% are singletons and the top ten take less than 8%. The material sequenced was peripheral blood. The receptors here all came from a woman aged 50 to 60 with active or convalescent COVID-19.

The chain uses TRBV19 and TRBJ1-4; D not resolved. Germline CDR1 reads LNHDA; CDR2 reads SQIVND (reference sequence). The CDR3 extends over 15 amino acids. Trimming stripped 5 bases from V and 4 bases from J, with 14 bases between. DNA for the CDR3: TGTGCCAGTAGTGCACAGTCGGTGGGTAATGAAAAACTGTTTTTT. It yields the protein CASSAQSVGNEKLFF. Filled out from reference TRBV19 and TRBJ1-4, the complete variable domain reads DGGITQSPKYLFRKEGQNVTLSCEQNLNHDAMYWYRQDPGQGLRLIYYSQIVNDFQKGDIAEGYSVSREKKESFPLTVTSAQKNPTAFYLCASSAQSVGNEKLFFGSGTQLSVL.

The chain couples TRBV29-1 to TRBJ1-2; 8 positions match TRBD1. Germline V gene lookup returns CDR1 SQVTM and CDR2 ANQGSEA. With V trimmed by 6 bases and J by 8 bases, 5 bases remained unmatched. The length of the CDR3 is 11 residues. CDR3 sequence (DNA): TGCAGCGTAGACAGGGGAGGGGGCTACACCTTC. This sequence encodes CSVDRGGGYTF.

The chain has TRBV7-3 and TRBJ1-1, with 8 bases lining up with TRBD1. The germline CDR1 and CDR2 sequences are SGHTA and FQGTGA. Trimming took 5 bases from V and 0 from J; bases not matched to a gene: 2. The CDR3 consists of 14 residues. The CDR3, as DNA: TGTGCCAGCAGCCTGACAGGGGTGAACACTGAAGCTTTCTTT. Translating gives CASSLTGVNTEAFF.

Concerning this clone itself: Other DNA sequences in the same sample also yield this CDR3. The chain joins TRBV6-6 to TRBJ1-4, with D possibly being TRBD1 (5 bases). The CDR3 contains 13 residues. Germline V gives CDR1 MNHNY, CDR2 SVGAGI (reference sequence). V shed 2 bases and J shed 8 bases, with 9 bases lying between them. The CDR3 reads CASSYRGGEKLFF. The DNA of the CDR3 is TGTGCCAGCAGTTACAGGGGAGGCGAAAAACTGTTTTTT.

DNA of the CDR3: TGTGCCAGCAGTGAAACAGGGTGGGGTAACACTGAAGCTTTCTTT. Its protein product is CASSETGWGNTEAFF. The chain couples TRBV25-1 to TRBJ1-1; tentatively, D is TRBD1 (6 bases). The germline V and J ends were trimmed by 2 bases and 2 bases, with 12 bases remaining between them. CDR3 size: 15 residues. Germline loops: CDR1 MGHDK, CDR2 SYGVNS.

The genes are TRBV20-1 and TRBJ1-4; no clear D gene. The germline gives CDR1 DFQATT, CDR2 SNEGSKA (reference sequence). The CDR3 is 15 residues long. V was shortened by 3 bases and J by 0 bases, with 11 bases between the two germline ends. The CDR3 spells CSASRQAATNEKLFF. The CDR3 DNA sequence: TGCAGTGCTAGTAGGCAGGCTGCAACTAATGAAAAACTGTTTTTT.

The V call is TRBV7-8, the J call TRBJ1-2, with 7 nucleotides matching TRBD1. V lost 6 bases, J lost 1 base, and 5 bases stayed unmatched. CDR3 length equals 14 residues. Germline V gives CDR1 SGHVS, CDR2 FQNEAQ. For the CDR3, the DNA is TGTGCCAGCAGTCAACAGGGGAGTAACTATGGCTACACCTTC. Translation gives CASSQQGSNYGYTF.

The chain joins TRBV30 to TRBJ2-7; a possible D gene is TRBD2 (6 bases). Germline CDR1 and CDR2: GTSNPN and SVGIG (reference sequence). V dropped 1 base and J dropped 4 bases, with 11 bases sitting between them. The CDR3 runs 13 residues. In nucleotides, the CDR3 is TGTGCCTGGAGTGGGGGAGGCGAGTACGAGCAGTACTTC. Its translation is CAWSGGGEYEQYF.

The rearrangement joins TRBV2 to TRBJ1-5; a weak D match, TRBD1 (5 bases). Germline CDR1 is SNHLY and CDR2 is FYNNEI. The CDR3 consists of 14 residues. With 7 bases removed from V and 0 bases from J, the gap between germline ends came to 10 bases. As DNA, the CDR3 is TGTGCCAGCAAGGGGCAGGCTAGCAATCAGCCCCAGCATTTT. Translated, it gives CASKGQASNQPQHF.

This clone occurred many times. CDR3 sequence: CASSLSAAEAFF. Written as DNA, the CDR3 is TGTGCCAGCAGCTTATCTGCGGCTGAAGCTTTCTTT. The chain uses TRBV11-2 and TRBJ1-1, with D unresolved. V lost 2 bases and J 6 bases, leaving 7 bases between the germline ends. CDR1 and CDR2 from the germline V gene are SGHAT and FQNNGV. CDR3 length equals 12 residues.

Written as DNA, the CDR3 is TGTGCCAGCAGTTTATCCAGCGTCGGAGGCACTGAAGCTTTCTTT. Its protein product is CASSLSSVGGTEAFF. V is TRBV28 and J is TRBJ1-1; D is unclear. The CDR3 has 15 amino acids. V dropped 1 base and J dropped 4 bases, with 13 bases sitting between them. CDR1 MDHEN and CDR2 SYDVKM come from the germline V gene.

The chain combines TRBV15 with TRBJ2-7, with 8 bases identical to TRBD2. The germline V gene has CDR1 LNHNV and CDR2 YYDKDF (reference sequence). The V gene end was trimmed by 1 base and the J gene end by 2 bases; junction bases not matched to a gene: 1. The CDR3 loop spans 14 amino acids. CDR3 loop: CATSRAGGTYEQYF. The CDR3 region has the DNA TGTGCCACCAGCAGAGCGGGAGGGACCTACGAGCAGTACTTC.

The gene calls are TRBV5-1 and TRBJ2-1, with a tentative D call TRBD2 (6 bases). The CDR3 is 16 amino acids. Trimming removed 6 bases at V and 0 bases at J, with 16 bases between. The germline gives CDR1 SGHRS, CDR2 YFSETQ. Here the CDR3 DNA reads TGCGCCAGCATAGCAAATCCCGGGAGCTCCTACAATGAGCAGTTCTTC. Translated: CASIANPGSSYNEQFF.

The chain links TRBV28 to TRBJ1-2, with D possibly being TRBD1 (5 bases). The CDR3 is made up of 11 amino acids. Germline lookup yields CDR1 MDHEN and CDR2 SYDVKM. V was shortened by 7 bases and J by 7 bases, with 10 bases between the two germline ends. The CDR3 coding sequence is TGTGCCAGCAATGACGGGGGTGGCTACACCTTC. The encoded protein is CASNDGGGYTF.

In regard to this clone: An end of the junction does not agree with germline; a read error may underlie this. The chain has TRBV9 and TRBJ2-7, with D possibly matching TRBD1 (5 bases). The CDR3 runs 15 residues. Germline CDR1 is SGDLS and CDR2 is YYNGEE. CDR3 protein: CASSVGQGISDEQYF. As DNA, the CDR3 is TGTGCCAGCAGCGTAGGGCAGGGAATCTCCGACGAGCAGTACTTC.

V usage is TRBV2 and J usage is TRBJ2-5; D is undetermined. CDR1 is SNHLY, CDR2 FYNNEI, per germline. V dropped 3 bases and J dropped 3 bases, with 11 bases sitting between them. The CDR3 extends over 14 amino acids. The CDR3 reads CASSDVGPEETQYF. CDR3 DNA: TGTGCCAGCAGTGATGTCGGTCCCGAAGAGACCCAGTACTTC.

CDR3 DNA sequence: TGTGCCAGGCAGGATTCACCCCTCCACTTT. This translates into CARQDSPLHF. This chain links TRBV6-4 with TRBJ1-6; D is unclear. Germline V gives CDR1 MRHNA, CDR2 SNTAGT. V gave up 9 bases and J gave up 8 bases, with 5 bases separating them. This CDR3 has 10 amino acids.

The chain combines TRBV6-5 with TRBJ1-1; TRBD1 agrees at 9 bases. V trimming: 3 bases; J trimming: 11 bases; junction bases outside the gene matches: 10. CDR1 and CDR2 from the germline V gene are MNHEY and SVGAGI. This CDR3 has 14 amino acids. The CDR3 loop is CASSYVGQGLRAFF. In DNA form, the CDR3 reads TGTGCCAGCAGTTATGTGGGACAGGGCCTGAGGGCTTTCTTT.

The V call is TRBV10-2, the J call TRBJ1-2; TRBD1 agrees at 8 bases. V shed 0 bases and J 4 bases; nucleotides not matched to a gene: 7. CDR1 is WSHSY and CDR2 is SAAADI in the germline V gene. This CDR3 contains 16 residues. Here the CDR3 reads CASSESTGAGFYGYTF. As DNA, the CDR3 is TGCGCCAGCAGTGAGTCGACAGGGGCAGGGTTCTATGGCTACACCTTC.

The chain links TRBV10-3 to TRBJ1-2; D remains ambiguous. This CDR3 is built from 14 residues. Germline V lookup: CDR1 ENHRY, CDR2 SYGVKD. The germline V and J ends were trimmed by 5 bases and 3 bases, with 13 bases remaining between them. The CDR3 nucleotides read TGTGCCATCAGTTTGGGCGGAGGTGACTATGGCTACACCTTC. This gives the protein CAISLGGGDYGYTF.

The V call is TRBV19, the J call TRBJ1-1; D gene unclear. This CDR3 has 14 amino acids. V lost 9 bases to trimming and J lost 1 base, with 15 bases between them. Germline loops: CDR1 LNHDA, CDR2 SQIVND (reference sequence). The CDR3 spells CASRADRENTEAFF. In DNA form, the CDR3 reads TGTGCCAGCCGGGCCGACCGGGAGAACACTGAAGCTTTCTTT. Looking up the rest from reference TRBV19 and TRBJ1-1 gives the full variable domain: DGGITQSPKYLFRKEGQNVTLSCEQNLNHDAMYWYRQDPGQGLRLIYYSQIVNDFQKGDIAEGYSVSREKKESFPLTVTSAQKNPTAFYLCASRADRENTEAFFGQGTRLTVV.

The genes are TRBV29-1 and TRBJ2-5; D ambiguous. Germline V lookup: CDR1 SQVTM, CDR2 ANQGSEA. Trimming took off 6 bases at V and 1 base at J, with 6 bases between the two ends. CDR3 size: 11 residues. The CDR3 loop reads CSVRSQETQYF. The CDR3 DNA sequence: TGCAGCGTCCGGAGCCAAGAGACCCAGTACTTC. Combining the CDR3 with reference TRBV29-1 and TRBJ2-5 gives the whole variable domain SAVISQKPSRDICQRGTSLTIQCQVDSQVTMMFWYRQQPGQSLTLIATANQGSEATYESGFVIDKFPISRPNLTFSTLTVSNMSPEDSSIYLCSVRSQETQYFGPGTRLLVL.

This CDR3 is CASSLVGGGETQYF. CDR3 nucleotides: TGTGCCAGCAGCTTAGTAGGCGGGGGAGAGACCCAGTACTTC. The chain combines TRBV7-2 with TRBJ2-5, with 7 bases aligning to TRBD2. Trimming cost V 1 base and J 4 bases; bases outside gene matches: 3. Germline V CDR1 and CDR2: SGHTA, FQGNSA. CDR3 length equals 14 residues.